This is a list of T cell receptor beta chains from one sample in a study of T cell changes during pregnancy in multiple sclerosis. Profiled with immunoSEQ multiplex PCR; TCRdb holds only in-frame clones, not every one. The sample has roughly 50,000 clones; approximately 94% are singletons. The material was CD8+ T cells from peripheral blood mononuclear cells, obtained in the third trimester of pregnancy. These receptors were taken from a female donor with multiple sclerosis, enrolled in a pregnancy study. CDR3s include the opening cysteine and the closing phenylalanine or tryptophan. A D gene is named only where the DNA matches it firmly. Only some rows state a clone size, as once, few, many or a class for expanded clones.

clone size	V gene	J gene	D gene	CDR3 protein	CDR3 DNA
-	TRBV6-5	TRBJ2-1	TRBD1	CAGSTYRGGQFF	TGTGCCGGCAGTACTTACAGGGGTGGGCAGTTCTTC
-	TRBV7-9	TRBJ2-1	TRBD2	CASSFGTSGRFYNEQFF	TGTGCCAGCAGCTTCGGCACTAGCGGGAGGTTTTACAATGAGCAGTTCTTC
once	TRBV4-1	TRBJ1-4	-	CASSQGQYEKLFF	TGCGCCAGCAGCCAAGGGCAGTACGAAAAACTGTTTTTT
-	TRBV2	TRBJ2-2	TRBD2	CASIQVAGEITGELFF	TGTGCCAGCATTCAGGTAGCGGGAGAGATCACCGGGGAGCTGTTTTTT
-	TRBV4-3	TRBJ2-3	-	CASSQDYPTGTDTQYF	TGCGCCAGCAGCCAAGATTATCCCACGGGCACAGATACGCAGTATTTT
-	TRBV7-2	TRBJ2-5	-	CASSPYSEETQYF	TGTGCCAGCAGCCCCTATTCCGAAGAGACCCAGTACTTC
-	TRBV28	TRBJ1-5	-	CASRRPQGESNQPQHF	TGTGCCAGCAGAAGACCCCAGGGTGAAAGCAATCAGCCCCAGCATTTT
-	TRBV5-1	TRBJ2-1	-	CASSLGGGPPYNEQFF	TGCGCCAGCAGCTTGGGAGGTGGTCCTCCCTACAATGAGCAGTTCTTC
-	TRBV19	TRBJ2-7	TRBD2	CASSRLEGLAYEQYF	TGTGCCAGTAGTAGATTGGAAGGACTAGCCTACGAGCAGTACTTC
-	TRBV4-3	TRBJ1-1	-	CASSQLLAGSNEAFF	TGCGCCAGCAGCCAACTACTTGCGGGCTCGAATGAAGCTTTCTTT
-	TRBV9	TRBJ2-1	TRBD1	CASSVDRTGENEQFF	TGTGCCAGCAGCGTCGACCGGACAGGGGAAAATGAGCAGTTCTTC
-	TRBV5-1	TRBJ2-1	TRBD2	CASSSGTSDGEQFF	TGCGCCAGCAGCTCGGGGACTAGCGATGGGGAGCAGTTCTTC
-	TRBV4-1	TRBJ2-1	TRBD2	CASSQDLLAGGLNNEQFF	TGCGCCAGCAGCCAAGATTTGCTAGCGGGAGGACTTAACAATGAGCAGTTCTTC
once	TRBV28	TRBJ2-1	-	CASSKIMEMGEQFF	TGTGCCAGCAGTAAAATAATGGAAATGGGCGAGCAGTTCTTC
-	TRBV29-1	TRBJ2-7	-	CSVVTDSSYEQYF	TGCAGCGTTGTTACGGACAGCTCCTACGAGCAGTACTTC
once	TRBV4-2	TRBJ2-2	-	CASSPGGELFF	TGTGCCAGCAGCCCAGGCGGGGAGCTGTTTTTT
-	TRBV14	TRBJ1-1	-	CASSHRQALNTEAFF	TGTGCCAGCAGCCACCGACAGGCCCTTAACACTGAAGCTTTCTTT
-	TRBV5-6	TRBJ2-7	-	CASSLVSGRGAYEQYF	TGTGCCAGCAGCTTGGTTTCGGGCAGGGGGGCCTACGAGCAGTACTTC
-	TRBV27	TRBJ2-7	TRBD1	CASNDRGRSEQYF	TGTGCCAGCAACGACAGGGGGCGCAGCGAGCAGTACTTC
-	TRBV5-1	TRBJ2-2	TRBD2	CASSEYGLAGHTGELFF	TGCGCCAGCAGCGAATACGGACTAGCGGGCCACACCGGGGAGCTGTTTTTT
-	TRBV7-9	TRBJ2-1	TRBD1	CASSNSTTGGHEQFF	TGTGCCAGCAGCAACAGTACGACAGGGGGTCATGAGCAGTTCTTC
-	TRBV4-1	TRBJ2-1	TRBD2	CASSGGAGTVNEQFF	TGCGCCAGTTCGGGGGGAGCGGGTACAGTTAATGAGCAGTTCTTC
-	TRBV10-2	TRBJ2-3	-	CATALASSTDTQYF	TGCGCCACGGCTCTAGCGTCTAGCACAGATACGCAGTATTTT
-	TRBV25-1	TRBJ2-2	-	CASNDWNREGTGELFF	TGTGCCAGCAATGACTGGAACAGGGAAGGTACCGGGGAGCTGTTTTTT
-	TRBV29-1	TRBJ1-3	-	CSVEQVDRNTIYF	TGCAGCGTTGAACAGGTGGACAGAAACACCATATATTTT
-	TRBV11-2	TRBJ2-7	-	CASSLVYTDTMSYEQYF	TGTGCCAGCAGCTTAGTTTATACAGACACCATGAGTTACGAGCAGTACTTC
-	TRBV7-9	TRBJ1-2	-	CASSLGQSRGNYGYTF	TGTGCCAGCAGCTTAGGGCAATCGAGGGGGAACTATGGCTACACCTTC
-	TRBV2	TRBJ1-2	-	CASSEGGGANYGYTF	TGTGCCAGCAGTGAAGGAGGGGGGGCGAACTATGGCTACACCTTC
medium-sized	TRBV6-4	TRBJ2-1	-	CASSGGPGSYNEQFF	TGTGCCAGCAGTGGCGGCCCGGGCTCCTACAATGAGCAGTTCTTC
-	TRBV2	TRBJ1-2	-	CASDRDNENYGYTF	TGTGCCAGCGACCGGGACAACGAAAACTATGGCTACACCTTC
-	TRBV4-1	TRBJ2-7	TRBD2	CASSQEGLAGDEQYF	TGCGCCAGCAGCCAAGAGGGACTAGCGGGAGACGAGCAGTACTTC
-	TRBV2	TRBJ2-5	TRBD2	CASYKPAGGLKTQYF	TGTGCCAGCTATAAACCAGCGGGAGGACTCAAGACCCAGTACTTC
-	TRBV7-8	TRBJ2-1	TRBD2	CASRTLGGRAYNEQFF	TGTGCCAGCAGGACCCTGGGCGGGAGGGCCTACAATGAGCAGTTCTTC
-	TRBV2	TRBJ2-7	TRBD2	CARRSGRKGEQYF	TGTGCCAGGCGTAGCGGGAGAAAAGGCGAGCAGTACTTC
-	TRBV13	TRBJ1-1	-	CASSSQIMNTEAFF	TGTGCCAGCAGCTCACAGATCATGAACACTGAAGCTTTCTTT
-	TRBV5-4	TRBJ2-7	TRBD2	CASSLALASGRGRYEQYF	TGTGCCAGCAGCTTGGCATTAGCTAGCGGGAGGGGCCGCTACGAGCAGTACTTC
-	TRBV19	TRBJ2-7	TRBD2	CASTGTSEGPYEQYF	TGTGCCAGTACAGGGACTAGCGAGGGGCCTTACGAGCAGTACTTC
-	TRBV2	TRBJ2-7	-	CASIVGGASYEQYF	TGTGCCAGCATCGTGGGCGGGGCCTCCTACGAGCAGTACTTC
-	TRBV9	TRBJ2-7	-	CASSEDSGRSVPYEQYF	TGTGCCAGCAGCGAAGATAGCGGAAGAAGCGTTCCCTACGAGCAGTACTTC
-	TRBV9	TRBJ2-3	TRBD2	CASSASGSPSDTQYF	TGTGCCAGCAGCGCTAGCGGGAGTCCCTCAGATACGCAGTATTTT
-	TRBV28	TRBJ2-1	TRBD1	CASSFPTGGESRGNEQFF	TGTGCCAGCAGTTTTCCGACAGGGGGCGAATCCCGAGGGAATGAGCAGTTCTTC
-	TRBV5-1	TRBJ2-3	TRBD2	CASSLGGTSGSTDTQYF	TGCGCCAGCAGCTTGGGGGGGACTAGCGGGTCCACAGATACGCAGTATTTT
-	TRBV5-1	TRBJ2-1	-	CASSLGIAAYPNEQFF	TGCGCCAGCAGCTTGGGGATAGCGGCTTATCCCAATGAGCAGTTCTTC
-	TRBV11-2	TRBJ2-7	-	CASSSPQALHFYEQYF	TGTGCCAGCAGCTCCCCGCAGGCGCTCCATTTCTACGAGCAGTACTTC
-	TRBV5-1	TRBJ2-1	TRBD2	CASSFFGTTYSRLDEQFF	TGCGCCAGCAGCTTCTTCGGGACTACCTACTCCCGGCTCGATGAGCAGTTCTTC
-	TRBV6-1	TRBJ1-5	TRBD1	CASSVPTGVIQPQHF	TGTGCCAGCAGTGTTCCGACAGGGGTGATTCAGCCCCAGCATTTT
-	TRBV6-5	TRBJ2-7	-	CASRSGSSSYEQYF	TGTGCCAGCAGGAGCGGGTCGAGCTCCTACGAGCAGTACTTC
once	TRBV4-1	TRBJ2-7	TRBD1	CASSHPGQHYEQYF	TGCGCCAGCAGCCATCCGGGACAGCACTACGAGCAGTACTTC
-	TRBV29-1	TRBJ2-5	TRBD2	CSVEGLAGVEWETQYF	TGCAGCGTTGAGGGGCTAGCGGGAGTCGAGTGGGAGACCCAGTACTTC